The 16 T cell receptor beta chains in this list originate from one sample, sequenced in a study of metastatic and nonmetastatic thyroid tumors. Prior to thyroid surgery, none of the patients had received any treatment. TCRdb reanalyzed the PCR reads via MiXCR. The data show 75,000 to 100,000 clones, over 9.5% seen once. Input material: blood. Receptors were obtained from a female donor with papillary thyroid cancer or a benign thyroid nodule (not recorded which). Some clones in this sample may be carry-over from other donors' samples.

As regards this clone: A read error may explain this, as a much larger clone is one base away. The chain joins TRBV10-3 to TRBJ2-1, with TRBD2 as a possible D gene (6 bases). CDR3 length: 13 residues. Germline loops: CDR1 ENHRY, CDR2 SYGVKD. The CDR3 protein is CAIGESLYGRELF. In DNA, the CDR3 is TGTGCCATCGGTGAATCTCTTTATGGCCGGGAGCTCTTC.

There are many counts of this clone. The chain joins TRBV14 to TRBJ2-7, with 11 positions matching TRBD2. V dropped 4 bases and J dropped 4; count of bases not matched to a gene: 6. There are 15 residues in the CDR3. Germline V gene lookup returns CDR1 SGHDN and CDR2 FVKESK. The CDR3 sequence is CASSLGLAGVYEQYF. CDR3 sequence (DNA): TGTGCCAGCAGCCTCGGACTAGCGGGCGTATACGAGCAGTACTTC.

This clone was counted many times. The rearrangement links TRBV7-9 to TRBJ2-5, with 7 bases matching TRBD2. Germline CDR1 is SEHNR and CDR2 is FQNEAQ (reference sequence). This CDR3 region has 13 residues. With 3 bases clipped from V and 4 bases from J, the junction kept 2 bases outside the gene matches. CDR3 nucleotide sequence: TGTGCCAGCAGCTTGGGGAGGGGAGAGACCCAGTACTTC. It translates to CASSLGRGETQYF.

This clone was seen at least ten times. The chain joins TRBV5-1 to TRBJ2-1; D is possibly TRBD2 (6 bases). Trimming left V 5 bases short and J 0 bases short, with 9 bases between. The CDR3 has 14 amino acids. Germline CDR1 and CDR2: SGHRS and YFSETQ. CDR3 in DNA: TGCGCCAGCAGACGGGAGAGCTCCTACAATGAGCAGTTCTTC. This codes for CASRRESSYNEQFF.

This clone was observed many times. The rearrangement joins TRBV9 to TRBJ2-7, with D possibly being TRBD1 (5 bases). This CDR3 region has 14 residues. Trimming took 4 bases from V and 0 from J, leaving 11 bases between them. The germline V gene has CDR1 SGDLS and CDR2 YYNGEE. CDR3 DNA sequence: TGTGCCAGCAGCTCGACCAGGGACTCCTACGAGCAGTACTTC. Translating gives CASSSTRDSYEQYF. The whole variable domain, filled in from reference TRBV9 and TRBJ2-7, reads DSGVTQTPKHLITATGQRVTLRCSPRSGDLSVYWYQQSLDQGLQFLIQYYNGEERAKGNILERFSAQQFPDLHSELNLSSLELGDSALYFCASSSTRDSYEQYFGPGTRLTVT.

This clone has more than one count but fewer than ten. This sequence may be a read error, since a much larger clone differs from it by one base. This is likely a read error, given that the CDR3 carries no conserved phenylalanine or tryptophan at its end. The chain employs TRBV20-1 and TRBJ2-1; D is uncertain. V was clipped by 4 bases and J by 4 bases, with 14 bases between them. This CDR3 is 14 amino acids long. The germline gives CDR1 DFQATT, CDR2 SNEGSKA (reference sequence). CDR3 region: CSAKVASGYNEQFL. The CDR3 DNA reads TGCAGTGCTAAAGTTGCTAGTGGGTACAATGAGCAGTTCCTC.

This clone has just a few counts. Germline and junction disagree at one end, which may indicate a read error. The V call is TRBV28, the J call TRBJ1-5; no clear D. Germline assignment: CDR1 MDHEN and CDR2 SYDVKM. The length of the CDR3 is 13 residues. The CDR3 protein is CVSQRTQCQPQHF. The CDR3 bases are TGTGTCAGCCAACGCACCCAGTGTCAGCCCCAGCATTTT.

In its sample, this clone was seen many times. The chain combines TRBV28 with TRBJ1-1, with D uncertain. V lost 6 bases to trimming and J lost 0 bases, with 8 bases between them. CDR1 and CDR2 from the germline V gene are MDHEN and SYDVKM. The CDR3 contains 13 residues. The CDR3 spells CASRGFLNTEAFF. CDR3 in DNA: TGTGCCAGCAGGGGGTTCTTGAACACTGAAGCTTTCTTT.

The sample holds many counts of this clone. The CDR3 region has the DNA TGTGCCTGGAGCGCTGGACAGCTGAACACTGAAGCTTTCTTT. Its translation: CAWSAGQLNTEAFF. The rearrangement links TRBV30 to TRBJ1-1; D might be TRBD1 (6 bases). Germline loops: CDR1 GTSNPN, CDR2 SVGIG (reference sequence). This CDR3 is built from 14 residues. Deletions cut 3 bases from V and 0 bases from J, with 11 bases between.

This clone was seen repeatedly, ten times or more. The rearrangement joins TRBV20-1 to TRBJ2-6; no firm D call. The CDR3 runs to 14 residues. The germline gives CDR1 DFQATT, CDR2 SNEGSKA (reference sequence). The V end lost 5 bases, the J end lost 0 bases, and 8 bases lay between the germline ends. CDR3 residues: CSAPDVSGANVLTF. CDR3 DNA sequence: TGCAGTGCTCCGGACGTCTCTGGGGCCAACGTCCTGACTTTC.

V gene TRBV7-8 combines with J gene TRBJ2-5, with unresolved D. The CDR3 is made up of 15 amino acids. V was pared by 3 bases and J by 2 bases, with 13 bases between. In germline, CDR1 is SGHVS, CDR2 FQNEAQ. CDR3 sequence (DNA): TGTGCCAGCAGCTTCTGTAGCAGGATACAAGAGACCCAGTACTTC. Residues: CASSFCSRIQETQYF.

There are many counts of this clone. The rearrangement links TRBV2 to TRBJ2-3; the match to TRBD2 covers 11 bases. Germline V gene lookup returns CDR1 SNHLY and CDR2 FYNNEI. The V gene end was trimmed by 8 bases and the J gene end by 5 bases; junction bases not matched to a gene: 9. The CDR3 has 15 residues. The CDR3 is CASGKEGLAGDTQYF. The CDR3 DNA follows: TGTGCCAGCGGAAAGGAAGGACTAGCGGGAGATACGCAGTATTTT.

This clone was seen at least ten times. The rearrangement uses TRBV13 and TRBJ1-1; 10 nucleotides line up with TRBD1. The V and J ends lost 5 bases and 6 bases, in that order; junction bases with no gene match: 3. This CDR3 has 13 residues. Per germline, CDR1 PRHDT and CDR2 FYEKMQ (reference sequence). The CDR3 protein is CASSLGTGAEAFF. CDR3 DNA: TGTGCCAGCAGCCTCGGGACAGGGGCTGAAGCTTTCTTT.

This clone appeared many times. The chain combines TRBV2 with TRBJ2-6; TRBD1 is a possible D gene (6 bases). Germline loops: CDR1 SNHLY, CDR2 FYNNEI. The CDR3 sequence is 15 residues long. Between the trimmed V and J ends, which lost 9 bases and 0 bases, there was a span of 12 bases. The CDR3 here is CARDSLHSGANVLTF. Written as DNA, the CDR3 is TGTGCCAGGGACAGTCTTCACTCTGGGGCCAACGTCCTGACTTTC.

This clone was recorded at least ten times. V usage is TRBV7-2 and J usage is TRBJ2-7; maybe TRBD2 (6 bases). Per the germline V gene, CDR1 is SGHTA and CDR2 is FQGNSA. V shed 5 bases and J shed 2 bases, with 16 bases lying between them. The CDR3 is 15 amino acids. The CDR3 coding sequence is TGTGCCAGCAGCCAGGATGGAGGACTAACCTACGAGCAGTACTTC. Its translation: CASSQDGGLTYEQYF.

The rearrangement joins TRBV7-8 to TRBJ1-3, with D perhaps TRBD1 (6 bases). CDR3 length: 17 amino acids. Trimming took off 5 bases at V and 2 bases at J, with 19 bases between the two ends. Germline CDR1 and CDR2: SGHVS and FQNEAQ. CDR3 DNA sequence: TGTGCCAGCAGCGCCTACTTCAGGGGAGTCCCTGGAAACACCATATATTTT. It specifies CASSAYFRGVPGNTIYF. Complete variable domain (other parts from reference TRBV7-8 and TRBJ1-3): GAGVSQSPRYKVAKRGQDVALRCDPISGHVSLFWYQQALGQGPEFLTYFQNEAQLDKSGLPSDRFFAERPEGSVSTLKIQRTQQEDSAVYLCASSAYFRGVPGNTIYFGEGSWLTVV.